A single sample gave rise to the 26 T cell receptor beta chains below, sequenced in a study of blood T cell repertoires in COVID-19. TCRdb keeps only in-frame clones here, not all; method: immunoSEQ multiplex PCR. The repertoire consists of about 170,000 clones, with more than 70% occurring once and the leading ten covering roughly a fifth. Specimen: peripheral blood. These receptors all stem from a woman aged 70-85 years who had recovered from COVID-19.

This chain joins TRBV11-1 and TRBJ1-2; 10 bases map to TRBD1. This CDR3 is 15 amino acids long. V gave up 5 bases and J gave up 8 bases; unmatched junction bases: 11. Germline V gene sequence: CDR1 SGHAT, CDR2 FQDESV (reference sequence). The CDR3 region is CASSPGTGVFRGYTF. CDR3 bases: TGTGCCAGCAGCCCCGGGACAGGGGTTTTTCGAGGCTACACCTTC.

The chain combines TRBV9 with TRBJ1-2, with D maybe TRBD1 (6 bases). With 3 bases removed from V and 7 bases from J, the gap between germline ends came to 16 bases. CDR1 is SGDLS and CDR2 is YYNGEE in the germline V gene. This CDR3 is 14 amino acids long. The CDR3 sequence: CASSANTGSFGYTF. In DNA form, the CDR3 reads TGTGCCAGCAGCGCCAATACAGGGAGTTTTGGCTACACCTTC.

This chain connects TRBV11-3 to TRBJ2-1; tentatively, D is TRBD2 (7 bases). Germline V gene data show CDR1 as SGHNT and CDR2 as YENEEA. Trimming took 0 bases from V and 9 from J, leaving 12 bases between them. The CDR3 is 14 amino acids. Here the CDR3 reads CASSLEGGAGEQFF. In nucleotides, the CDR3 is TGTGCCAGCAGCTTAGAGGGGGGGGCGGGTGAGCAGTTCTTC.

The rearrangement links TRBV5-5 to TRBJ1-4; 8 bases map to TRBD1. The germline gives CDR1 SGHKS, CDR2 YYEKEE (reference sequence). This CDR3 is 15 amino acids long. V was clipped by 3 bases and J by 6 bases; unmatched bases: 7. This chain's CDR3 is CASSSPGGVYEKLFF. The CDR3 DNA sequence: TGTGCCAGCAGCTCCCCAGGGGGCGTGTATGAAAAACTGTTTTTT.

The chain combines TRBV6-2 or TRBV6-3 with TRBJ1-4, with TRBD1 identical over 8 bases. V trimming: 4 bases; J trimming: 11 bases; junction bases outside the gene matches: 12. CDR1 and CDR2 (germline): MNHEY, SVGEGT. CDR3 length: 15 amino acids. CDR3 region: CASSSPPQGVEKLFF. In DNA, the CDR3 is TGTGCCAGCAGTTCCCCCCCACAGGGGGTTGAGAAACTGTTTTTT.

This chain uses TRBV30 with TRBJ2-2; TRBD2 matches at 9 bases. The J segment lost 7 bases and the V segment lost 3 bases, leaving 6 bases of the junction unmatched. Germline assignment: CDR1 GTSNPN and CDR2 SVGIG (reference sequence). The CDR3 covers 14 residues. CDR3 loop: CAWSELAGDGELFF. The CDR3, as DNA: TGTGCCTGGAGCGAACTAGCGGGCGACGGGGAGCTGTTTTTT. The complete variable domain, with remaining parts taken from reference TRBV30 and TRBJ2-2, reads SQTIHQWPATLVQPVGSPLSLECTVEGTSNPNLYWYRQAAGRGLQLLFYSVGIGQISSEVPQNLSASRPQDRQFILSSKKLLLSDSGFYLCAWSELAGDGELFFGEGSRLTVL.

The rearrangement joins TRBV28 to TRBJ1-2, with 8 bases fitting TRBD1. Trimming at V came to 5 bases and at J to 4 bases, leaving 6 bases not matched to a gene. Germline-derived CDR1 and CDR2 are MDHEN and SYDVKM. There are 14 residues in the CDR3. CDR3 DNA: TGTGCCAGCAGTCCGGGACAGGAGACCTATGGCTACACCTTC. Protein product: CASSPGQETYGYTF.

The rearrangement joins TRBV7-2 to TRBJ1-2; TRBD1 might be the D (6 bases). Trimming took off 2 bases at V and 4 bases at J, with 11 bases between the two ends. Germline loops: CDR1 SGHTA, CDR2 FQGNSA. There are 14 residues in the CDR3. The DNA of the CDR3 is TGTGCCAGCAGCTTAAGTGCAGGGGCCTATGGCTACACCTTC. Translated, it gives CASSLSAGAYGYTF.

The genes are TRBV25-1 and TRBJ2-7; TRBD1 agrees at 7 bases. Germline values: CDR1 MGHDK, CDR2 SYGVNS. V lost 10 bases to trimming and J lost 1 base; unmatched junction nucleotides: 10. The CDR3 has 14 amino acids. This CDR3 reads CATNRGGSSYEQYF. CDR3 in DNA: TGTGCCACCAACAGGGGTGGAAGTTCCTACGAGCAGTACTTC.

On this clone: One junction end disagrees with the germline gene, perhaps due to a read error. The chain has TRBV5-1 and TRBJ1-4; 9 positions match TRBD1. The CDR3 spans 16 residues. Germline V gene data show CDR1 as SGHRS and CDR2 as YFSETQ. CDR3 coding DNA: TGCGCCAGCACCTTGGGCCTGGGACAGGGTGGCGAAAAACTGTTTTTT. Translated, it gives CASTLGLGQGGEKLFF. Combining the CDR3 with reference TRBV5-1 and TRBJ1-4 gives the whole variable domain KAGVTQTPRYLIKTRGQQVTLSCSPISGHRSVSWYQQTPGQGLQFLFEYFSETQRNKGNFPGRFSGRQFSNSRSEMNVSTLELGDSALYLCASTLGLGQGGEKLFFGSGTQLSVL.

The J gene is TRBJ1-2, the V gene TRBV7-2, with D unclear. This CDR3 has 15 amino acids. CDR1 is SGHTA and CDR2 is FQGNSA in the germline V gene. V shed 1 base and J shed 1 base, with 10 bases lying between them. DNA for the CDR3: TGTGCCAGCAGCTTAGTTTCCGGGAGTAACTATGGCTACACCTTC. This gives the protein CASSLVSGSNYGYTF. Full variable domain (remainder filled in from reference TRBV7-2 and TRBJ1-2): GAGVSQSPSNKVTEKGKDVELRCDPISGHTALYWYRQSLGQGLEFLIYFQGNSAPDKSGLPSDRFSAERTGGSVSTLTIQRTQQEDSAVYLCASSLVSGSNYGYTFGSGTRLTVV.

The J gene is TRBJ2-1, the V gene TRBV11-2; D is ambiguous. The CDR3 has 13 amino acids. Germline V gene sequence: CDR1 SGHAT, CDR2 FQNNGV. V was cut by 5 bases and J by 0 bases, with 5 bases left in between. The CDR3 loop reads CASSAYSYNEQFF. The CDR3 DNA sequence: TGTGCCAGCAGCGCCTACTCCTACAATGAGCAGTTCTTC.

The rearrangement uses TRBV6-5 and TRBJ1-3; D is uncertain. The CDR3 is made up of 14 amino acids. Per germline, CDR1 MNHEY and CDR2 SVGAGI. V lost 0 bases and J lost 4, with 7 bases in between. The CDR3 is CASSYSAEGNTIYF. The CDR3 coding sequence is TGTGCCAGCAGTTACTCGGCAGAAGGAAACACCATATATTTT.

The genes are TRBV6-5 and TRBJ1-3; tentative D call: TRBD1 (6 bases). The germline V gene encodes CDR1 MNHEY and CDR2 SVGAGI. This CDR3 region has 15 residues. Trimming removed 8 bases at V and 1 base at J, with 15 bases between. Written as DNA, the CDR3 is TGTGCCAGCGTAAACAGGGAGTTGTCTGGAAACACCATATATTTT. The encoded protein is CASVNRELSGNTIYF.

The chain is built from TRBV5-5 and TRBJ1-1; weak D call: TRBD1 (6 bases). CDR3 length: 13 amino acids. Trimming pared 1 base from V and 4 bases from J, leaving 8 bases between. CDR1 SGHKS and CDR2 YYEKEE come from the germline V gene (reference sequence). CDR3 coding DNA: TGTGCCAGCAGCTTGCTCAGGGGCACTGAAGCTTTCTTT. Translated: CASSLLRGTEAFF.

This clone came up once. The chain employs TRBV7-2 and TRBJ2-1, with a weak D call TRBD2 (6 bases). CDR3 length: 15 amino acids. Germline-derived CDR1 and CDR2 are SGHTA and FQGNSA. Deletions cut 0 bases from V and 7 bases from J, with 13 bases between. The CDR3 DNA reads TGTGCCAGCAGCTTAGCGGGGACTGCAAGAAATGAGCAGTTCTTC. This translates into CASSLAGTARNEQFF.

This sequence joins TRBV24-1 and TRBJ2-2; TRBD2 agrees at 7 bases. The CDR3 runs 13 residues. Trimming removed 10 bases from V and 0 bases from J; junction bases left unmatched: 1. Germline V gene lookup returns CDR1 KGHDR and CDR2 SFDVKD. CDR3 bases: TGTGCCACGGGGAGGGCGAACACCGGGGAGCTGTTTTTT. This gives the protein CATGRANTGELFF.

The chain joins TRBV9 to TRBJ1-2; unclear D gene. V was cut by 0 bases and J by 10 bases, with 7 bases left in between. The CDR3 is made up of 11 amino acids. CDR1 and CDR2 (germline): SGDLS, YYNGEE. CDR3 amino acids: CASSVADSYTF. The CDR3 DNA reads as TGTGCCAGCAGCGTAGCTGACTCCTACACCTTC.

The V gene is TRBV7-9, the J gene TRBJ1-3, with D possibly TRBD1 on 5 matching bases. The V gene's germline CDR1 is SEHNR and CDR2 FQNEAQ (reference sequence). V was clipped by 5 bases and J by 1 base, with 9 bases between them. There are 14 residues in the CDR3. The CDR3 bases are TGTGCCAGCAGCGCGACAGTTTCTGGAAACACCATATATTTT. Its translation is CASSATVSGNTIYF.

V gene TRBV27 combines with J gene TRBJ1-5, with D tentatively TRBD1 (6 bases). V was pared by 5 bases and J by 3 bases, with 17 bases between. This CDR3 is built from 16 residues. Germline loops: CDR1 MNHEY, CDR2 SMNVEV (reference sequence). As DNA, the CDR3 is TGTGCCAGCAGTCCACGGCAGGGGACCTTCAATCAGCCCCAGCATTTT. It encodes CASSPRQGTFNQPQHF.

This chain connects TRBV6-5 to TRBJ2-2, with a possible D match to TRBD2 (6 bases). Trimming took off 5 bases at V and 6 bases at J, with 16 bases between the two ends. The CDR3 contains 15 residues. Germline CDR1 is MNHEY and CDR2 is SVGAGI. The CDR3 DNA reads as TGTGCCAGCAGTCGGGACTCCTGGAGCGCCGGGGAGCTGTTTTTT. It translates to CASSRDSWSAGELFF.

The rearrangement uses TRBV5-6 and TRBJ1-2; TRBD1 agrees at 10 bases. After removal of 0 bases from V and 7 bases from J, the junction contained 6 bases not matched to a gene. The CDR3 is 15 residues long. Germline CDR1 reads SGHDT; CDR2 reads YYEEEE. The CDR3 DNA sequence: TGTGCCAGCAGCTTGGAGCCGACAGGGGGCCCTGGCTACACCTTC. It codes for CASSLEPTGGPGYTF. The full variable domain, with the rest looked up from reference TRBV5-6 and TRBJ1-2, is DAGVTQSPTHLIKTRGQQVTLRCSPKSGHDTVSWYQQALGQGPQFIFQYYEEEERQRGNFPDRFSGHQFPNYSSELNVNALLLGDSALYLCASSLEPTGGPGYTFGSGTRLTVV.

The rearrangement uses TRBV5-4 and TRBJ2-5, with 7 bases fitting TRBD2. The V segment lost 4 bases and the J segment 5 bases; nucleotides outside the gene matches: 8. The length of the CDR3 is 14 residues. Germline loops: CDR1 SGHNT, CDR2 YYREEE (reference sequence). CDR3 protein: CASSAREGRETQYF. The CDR3 region has the DNA TGTGCCAGCAGCGCCAGGGAGGGTCGGGAGACCCAGTACTTC.

Written as DNA, the CDR3 is TGTGCCAGCAGCTTCAGCGGCAATGAGCAGTTCTTC. Residues: CASSFSGNEQFF. The chain carries TRBV7-3 and TRBJ2-1; possibly TRBD2 for D (5 bases). The CDR3 runs to 12 residues. CDR1 is SGHTA, CDR2 FQGTGA, per germline. Trimming removed 3 bases from V and 6 bases from J, with 6 bases in between.

V usage is TRBV14 and J usage is TRBJ1-4; D perhaps matches TRBD1 (5 bases). Germline loops: CDR1 SGHDN, CDR2 FVKESK. V lost 4 bases and J lost 3, with 15 bases in between. There are 16 residues in the CDR3. CDR3 DNA: TGTGCCAGCAGCCCCAAGCTAGGGGTTCCTAATGAAAAACTGTTTTTT. This gives the protein CASSPKLGVPNEKLFF.

This chain's CDR3 is CASSLGQGARYGYTF. The CDR3 DNA reads TGTGCCAGCAGCCTTGGACAGGGGGCGCGGTATGGCTACACCTTC. The V gene is TRBV5-6, the J gene TRBJ1-2; 11 bases align to TRBD1. Germline-derived CDR1 and CDR2 are SGHDT and YYEEEE. The trim removed 4 bases at V and 5 bases at J, leaving 7 bases unmatched. This CDR3 is built from 15 residues.